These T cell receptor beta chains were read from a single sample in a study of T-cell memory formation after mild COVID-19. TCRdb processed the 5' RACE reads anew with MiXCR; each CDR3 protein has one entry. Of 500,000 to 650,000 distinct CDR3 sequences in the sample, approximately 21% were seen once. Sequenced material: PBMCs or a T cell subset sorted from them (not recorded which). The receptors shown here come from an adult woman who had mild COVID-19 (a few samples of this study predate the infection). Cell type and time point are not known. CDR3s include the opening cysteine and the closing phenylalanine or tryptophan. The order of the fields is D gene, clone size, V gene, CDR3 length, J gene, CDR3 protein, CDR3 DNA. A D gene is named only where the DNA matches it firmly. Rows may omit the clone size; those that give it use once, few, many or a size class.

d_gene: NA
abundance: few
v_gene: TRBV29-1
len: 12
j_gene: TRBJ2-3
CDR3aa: CSVRGDTDTQYF
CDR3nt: TGCAGCGTTCGGGGAGACACAGATACGCAGTATTTT

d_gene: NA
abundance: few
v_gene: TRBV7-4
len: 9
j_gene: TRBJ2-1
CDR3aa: CANGEEQFF
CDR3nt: TGTGCCAACGGCGAAGAGCAGTTCTTC

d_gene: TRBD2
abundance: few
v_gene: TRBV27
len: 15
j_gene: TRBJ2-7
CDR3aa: CASSLGRGVSYEQYF
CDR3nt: TGTGCCAGCAGTTTAGGGCGGGGGGTTTCCTACGAGCAGTACTTC

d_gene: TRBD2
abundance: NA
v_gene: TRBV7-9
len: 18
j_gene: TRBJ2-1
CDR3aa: CASSLEGLAEHSYNEQFF
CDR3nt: TGTGCCAGCAGCTTAGAAGGGCTAGCGGAGCATTCCTACAATGAGCAGTTCTTC

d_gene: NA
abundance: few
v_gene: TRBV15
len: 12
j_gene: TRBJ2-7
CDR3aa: CATSRERNEQYF
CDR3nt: TGTGCCACCAGCAGAGAAAGGAACGAGCAGTACTTC

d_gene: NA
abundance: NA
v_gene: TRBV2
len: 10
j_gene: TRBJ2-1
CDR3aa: CASSIDEQFF
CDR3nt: TGTGCCAGCAGTATAGATGAGCAGTTCTTC

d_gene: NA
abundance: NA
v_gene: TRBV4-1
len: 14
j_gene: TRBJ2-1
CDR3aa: CASSQEAGSNEQFF
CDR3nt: TGCGCCAGCAGCCAAGAAGCAGGGAGCAATGAGCAGTTCTTC

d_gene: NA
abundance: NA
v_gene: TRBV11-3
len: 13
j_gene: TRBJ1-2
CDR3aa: CASSLVPAEGYTF
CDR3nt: TGTGCCAGCAGCTTAGTACCGGCGGAAGGCTACACCTTC

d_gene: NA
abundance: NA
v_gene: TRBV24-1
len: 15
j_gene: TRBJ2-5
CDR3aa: CATSDPLAPQETQYF
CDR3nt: TGTGCCACCAGTGATCCCCTGGCCCCGCAAGAGACCCAGTACTTC

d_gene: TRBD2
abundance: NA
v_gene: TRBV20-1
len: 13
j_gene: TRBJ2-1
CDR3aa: CSARLAGDDEQFF
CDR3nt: TGCAGTGCTAGACTAGCGGGAGACGATGAGCAGTTCTTC

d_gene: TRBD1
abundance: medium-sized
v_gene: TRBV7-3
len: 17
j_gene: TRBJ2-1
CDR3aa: CASSLRAGTGVSNEQFF
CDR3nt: TGTGCCAGCAGCTTAAGGGCCGGGACAGGGGTCAGCAATGAGCAGTTCTTC

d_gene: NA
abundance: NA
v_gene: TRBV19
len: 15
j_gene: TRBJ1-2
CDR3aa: CASSMVAGQNYGYTF
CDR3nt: TGTGCCAGTAGTATGGTCGCCGGACAGAACTATGGCTACACCTTC

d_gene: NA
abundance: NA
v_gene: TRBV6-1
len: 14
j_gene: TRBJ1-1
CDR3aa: CASSEEKGYTEAFF
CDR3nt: TGTGCCAGCAGTGAAGAAAAGGGGTACACTGAAGCTTTCTTT

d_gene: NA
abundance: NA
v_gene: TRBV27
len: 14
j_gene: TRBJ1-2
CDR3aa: CASSNTGRGYGYTF
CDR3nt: TGTGCCAGCAGTAATACAGGGAGAGGCTATGGCTACACCTTC

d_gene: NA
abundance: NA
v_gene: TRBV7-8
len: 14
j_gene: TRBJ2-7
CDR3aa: CASSIPPGVSEQYF
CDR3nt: TGTGCCAGCAGCATACCCCCAGGGGTTTCTGAGCAGTACTTC